These T cell receptor beta chains were read from a single sample in a study of blood T cell repertoires in COVID-19. Clones were read by immunoSEQ multiplex PCR, and TCRdb kept only the in-frame ones, dropping some. This table has about 240,000 clones, 81% appearing once. The sequenced sample consisted of peripheral blood. Receptors were obtained from a woman of 80 years or more with COVID-19, enrolled during active disease. Both conserved end residues are part of each CDR3. A D gene is named only where the DNA matches it firmly. Some rows have no size entry. The others give once, few or many, or a class for an expanded clone.

d_gene: TRBD2; j_gene: TRBJ2-3; abundance: NA; v_gene: TRBV7-7; CDR3nt: TGTGCTAGCAGCTTAACGGGGGGATTAACAGATACGCAGTATTTT; CDR3aa: CASSLTGGLTDTQYF
d_gene: TRBD2; j_gene: TRBJ2-1; abundance: NA; v_gene: TRBV29-1; CDR3nt: TGCAGCGTTGCTGGACTAGCTGAGAACAATGAGCAGTTCTTC; CDR3aa: CSVAGLAENNEQFF
d_gene: TRBD2; j_gene: TRBJ2-1; abundance: once; v_gene: TRBV18; CDR3nt: TGTGCCAGCTCAGGGCTAGCGGGCAATGAGCAGTTCTTC; CDR3aa: CASSGLAGNEQFF
d_gene: NA; j_gene: TRBJ1-1; abundance: NA; v_gene: TRBV24-1; CDR3nt: TGTGCCACCAGAAGCAGACAAGGCCTGAAGACTGAAGCTTTCTTT; CDR3aa: CATRSRQGLKTEAFF
d_gene: TRBD1; j_gene: TRBJ2-3; abundance: NA; v_gene: TRBV5-1; CDR3nt: TGCGCCAGCAGCCCTTCACAGGGGGCCCAAGATACGCAGTATTTT; CDR3aa: CASSPSQGAQDTQYF
d_gene: NA; j_gene: TRBJ2-5; abundance: NA; v_gene: TRBV19; CDR3nt: TGTGCCAGTAGTATCCGTGGGGGCGCAGAGACCCAGTACTTC; CDR3aa: CASSIRGGAETQYF
d_gene: NA; j_gene: TRBJ2-5; abundance: NA; v_gene: TRBV7-8; CDR3nt: TGTGCCAGCAGCTTAATTGCCAGCTTGGGCGTGGAGACCCAGTACTTC; CDR3aa: CASSLIASLGVETQYF
d_gene: NA; j_gene: TRBJ2-6; abundance: NA; v_gene: TRBV29-1; CDR3nt: TGCAGCGTCCTCCCCCCCTCTGGGGCCAACGTCCTGACTTTC; CDR3aa: CSVLPPSGANVLTF
d_gene: NA; j_gene: TRBJ1-2; abundance: few; v_gene: TRBV2; CDR3nt: TGTGCCAGCAGTGAATTAGGAGGTGGCTACACCTTC; CDR3aa: CASSELGGGYTF
d_gene: NA; j_gene: TRBJ1-5; abundance: NA; v_gene: TRBV4-1; CDR3nt: TGCGCCAGCAGCCAAGATTACAGGGCCTATAGCAATCAGCCCCAGCATTTT; CDR3aa: CASSQDYRAYSNQPQHF
d_gene: TRBD1; j_gene: TRBJ1-1; abundance: NA; v_gene: TRBV6-2/TRBV6-3; CDR3nt: TGTGCCAGCAGCTGGACAGGGGGCGTCCATTCTGAAGCTTTCTTT; CDR3aa: CASSWTGGVHSEAFF
d_gene: TRBD2; j_gene: TRBJ2-2; abundance: NA; v_gene: TRBV19; CDR3nt: TGTGCCAGTAGTATTGGTGCGGGAGCGAACACCGGGGAGCTGTTTTTT; CDR3aa: CASSIGAGANTGELFF
d_gene: TRBD1; j_gene: TRBJ1-1; abundance: NA; v_gene: TRBV20-1; CDR3nt: TGCAGTGCTAGTACAGGGGCCGGATCGAACACTGAAGCTTTCTTT; CDR3aa: CSASTGAGSNTEAFF
d_gene: NA; j_gene: TRBJ2-7; abundance: NA; v_gene: TRBV28; CDR3nt: TGTGCCAGCAGTTTACAGGGCTACGAGCAGTACTTC; CDR3aa: CASSLQGYEQYF
d_gene: NA; j_gene: TRBJ2-1; abundance: NA; v_gene: TRBV21-1; CDR3nt: TGTGCCAGCAGCAAAGGGGGGCCCCTACCTGGGGATGAGCAGTTCTTC; CDR3aa: CASSKGGPLPGDEQFF
d_gene: TRBD1; j_gene: TRBJ2-7; abundance: once; v_gene: TRBV24-1; CDR3nt: TGTGCCACCAGTGACCCCGGACGGACAGGTCTGTACGAGCAGTACTTC; CDR3aa: CATSDPGRTGLYEQYF
d_gene: TRBD2; j_gene: TRBJ2-3; abundance: NA; v_gene: TRBV5-4; CDR3nt: TGTGCCAGCAGCTTGTCTAGCGGGAGTCAAGATACGCAGTATTTT; CDR3aa: CASSLSSGSQDTQYF
d_gene: NA; j_gene: TRBJ2-4; abundance: few; v_gene: TRBV6-6; CDR3nt: TGTGCCAGCGTGGTTGGGGCGGAAAACATTCAGTACTTC; CDR3aa: CASVVGAENIQYF
d_gene: NA; j_gene: TRBJ1-5; abundance: NA; v_gene: TRBV3-1/TRBV3-2; CDR3nt: TGTGCCAGCAGCCAAGGTTCGCGGCATAGCAATCAGCCCCAGCATTTT; CDR3aa: CASSQGSRHSNQPQHF
d_gene: NA; j_gene: TRBJ1-1; abundance: NA; v_gene: TRBV6-6; CDR3nt: TGTGCCAGCAGTTACTCGTCAGTAGCTTTCTTT; CDR3aa: CASSYSSVAFF
d_gene: TRBD1; j_gene: TRBJ1-1; abundance: NA; v_gene: TRBV15; CDR3nt: TGTGCCACCAGCCGGGACAGGGGGGACACTGAAGCTTTCTTT; CDR3aa: CATSRDRGDTEAFF
d_gene: TRBD1; j_gene: TRBJ1-2; abundance: NA; v_gene: TRBV5-1; CDR3nt: TGCGCCAGCAGCCCCGGGACAGCCTATGGCTACACCTTC; CDR3aa: CASSPGTAYGYTF
d_gene: TRBD1; j_gene: TRBJ2-3; abundance: NA; v_gene: TRBV24-1; CDR3nt: TGTGCCACCAGTGATTTGGCACCGACAGGGGGCACAGATACGCAGTATTTT; CDR3aa: CATSDLAPTGGTDTQYF
d_gene: NA; j_gene: TRBJ1-1; abundance: NA; v_gene: TRBV5-1; CDR3nt: TGCGCCAGCAGCTCTAGCCCCGATACCGCTGAAGCTTTCTTT; CDR3aa: CASSSSPDTAEAFF
d_gene: NA; j_gene: TRBJ2-5; abundance: NA; v_gene: TRBV29-1; CDR3nt: TGCAGCGTTGAAGGGGGCGGAGAGACCCAGTACTTC; CDR3aa: CSVEGGGETQYF
d_gene: NA; j_gene: TRBJ1-2; abundance: NA; v_gene: TRBV18; CDR3nt: TGTGCCAGCTCACCAATGACGGGGAGTACCCACCCGTATGGCTACACCTTC; CDR3aa: CASSPMTGSTHPYGYTF